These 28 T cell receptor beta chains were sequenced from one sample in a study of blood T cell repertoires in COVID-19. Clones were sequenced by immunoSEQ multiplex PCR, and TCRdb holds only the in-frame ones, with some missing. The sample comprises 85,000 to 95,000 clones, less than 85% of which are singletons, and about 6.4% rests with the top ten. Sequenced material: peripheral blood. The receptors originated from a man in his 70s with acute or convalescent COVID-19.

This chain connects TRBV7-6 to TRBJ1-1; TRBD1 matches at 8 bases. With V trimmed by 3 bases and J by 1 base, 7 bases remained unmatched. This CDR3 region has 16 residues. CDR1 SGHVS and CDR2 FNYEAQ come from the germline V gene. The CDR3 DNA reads TGTGCCAGCAGCTTGGACCAAGGGACAGGGAACACTGAAGCTTTCTTT. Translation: CASSLDQGTGNTEAFF.

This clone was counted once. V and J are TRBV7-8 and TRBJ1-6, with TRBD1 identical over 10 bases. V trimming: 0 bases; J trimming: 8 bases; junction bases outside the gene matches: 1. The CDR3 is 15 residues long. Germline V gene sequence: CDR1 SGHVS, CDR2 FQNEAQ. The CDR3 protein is CASSLAGTGDSPLHF. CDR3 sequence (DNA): TGTGCCAGCAGCTTAGCGGGGACAGGGGATTCACCCCTCCACTTT.

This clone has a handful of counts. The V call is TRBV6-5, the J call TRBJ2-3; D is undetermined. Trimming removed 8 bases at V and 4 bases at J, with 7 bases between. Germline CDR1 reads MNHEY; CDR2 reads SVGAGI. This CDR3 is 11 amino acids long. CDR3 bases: TGTGCCAGCTCTCAGTCAGATACGCAGTATTTT. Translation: CASSQSDTQYF.

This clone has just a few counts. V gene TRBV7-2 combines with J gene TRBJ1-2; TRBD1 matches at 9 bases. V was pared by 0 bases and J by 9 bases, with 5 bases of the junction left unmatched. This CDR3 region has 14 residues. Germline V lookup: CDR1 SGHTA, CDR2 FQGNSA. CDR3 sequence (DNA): TGTGCCAGCAGCTTAGCGGCGACAGGGGGAAGCTACACCTTC. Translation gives CASSLAATGGSYTF.

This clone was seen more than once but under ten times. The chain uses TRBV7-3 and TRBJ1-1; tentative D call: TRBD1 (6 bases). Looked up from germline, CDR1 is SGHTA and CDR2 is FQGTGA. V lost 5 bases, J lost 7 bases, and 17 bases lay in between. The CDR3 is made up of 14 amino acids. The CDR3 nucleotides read TGTGCCAGCAGCCCCAGTGGGGGCGCATATGAAGCTTTCTTT. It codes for CASSPSGGAYEAFF.

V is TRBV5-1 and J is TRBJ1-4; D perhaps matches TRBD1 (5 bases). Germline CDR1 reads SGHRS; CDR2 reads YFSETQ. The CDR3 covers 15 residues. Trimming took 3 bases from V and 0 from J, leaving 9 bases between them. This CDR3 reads CASSSDRTTNEKLFF. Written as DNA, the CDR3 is TGCGCCAGCAGCTCTGACAGAACAACTAATGAAAAACTGTTTTTT.

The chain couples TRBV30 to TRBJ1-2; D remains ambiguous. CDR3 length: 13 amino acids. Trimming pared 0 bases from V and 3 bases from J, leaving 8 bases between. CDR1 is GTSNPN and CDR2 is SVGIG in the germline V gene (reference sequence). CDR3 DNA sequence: TGTGCCTGGAGTGTACTTCAGGACTATGGCTACACCTTC. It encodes CAWSVLQDYGYTF.

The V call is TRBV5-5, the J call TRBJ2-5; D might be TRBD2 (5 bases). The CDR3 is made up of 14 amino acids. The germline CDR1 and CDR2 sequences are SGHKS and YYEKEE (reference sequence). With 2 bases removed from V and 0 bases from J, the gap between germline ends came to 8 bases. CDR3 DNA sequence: TGTGCCAGCAGCTTCCTAGCAGACCAAGAGACCCAGTACTTC. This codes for CASSFLADQETQYF.

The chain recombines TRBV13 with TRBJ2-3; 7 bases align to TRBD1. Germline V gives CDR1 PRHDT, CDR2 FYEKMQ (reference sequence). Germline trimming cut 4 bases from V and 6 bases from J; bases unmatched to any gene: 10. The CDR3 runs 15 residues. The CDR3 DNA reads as TGTGCCAGCAGCTCTAACCTCGACAGGGTCGATACGCAGTATTTT. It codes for CASSSNLDRVDTQYF.

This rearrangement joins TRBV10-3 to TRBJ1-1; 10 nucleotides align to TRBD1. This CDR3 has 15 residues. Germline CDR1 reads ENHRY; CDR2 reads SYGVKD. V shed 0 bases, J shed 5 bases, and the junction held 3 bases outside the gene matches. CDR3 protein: CAISESGQGETEAFF. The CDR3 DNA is TGTGCCATCAGTGAGTCAGGACAGGGGGAGACTGAAGCTTTCTTT.

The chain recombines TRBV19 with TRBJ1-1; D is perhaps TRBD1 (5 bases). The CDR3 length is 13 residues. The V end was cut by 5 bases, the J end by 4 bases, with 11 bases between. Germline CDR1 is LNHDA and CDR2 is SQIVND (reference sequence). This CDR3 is CASSWGGSTEAFF. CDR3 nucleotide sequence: TGTGCCAGTAGTTGGGGGGGAAGCACTGAAGCTTTCTTT.

The chain's CDR3 is CASSLGPGQLNEQYF. DNA of the CDR3: TGTGCCAGCAGCTTAGGGCCCGGACAGCTCAACGAGCAGTACTTC. The chain joins TRBV11-2 to TRBJ2-7; a possible D gene is TRBD1 (6 bases). From germline, CDR1 is SGHAT and CDR2 FQNNGV. Trimming left V 1 base short and J 5 bases short, with 15 bases between. This CDR3 has 15 residues.

CDR3 coding DNA: TGTGCCAGCAGCCCCCACCGCGGGACAGGGGACGGCTACACCTTC. Amino acid sequence: CASSPHRGTGDGYTF. V is TRBV3-1 (or the pseudogene TRBV3-2) and J is TRBJ1-2, with 10 positions matching TRBD1. This CDR3 is 15 amino acids long. V lost 4 bases, J lost 8 bases, and 10 bases stayed unmatched. Germline V gene lookup returns CDR1 LGHDT and CDR2 YNNKEL (reference sequence).

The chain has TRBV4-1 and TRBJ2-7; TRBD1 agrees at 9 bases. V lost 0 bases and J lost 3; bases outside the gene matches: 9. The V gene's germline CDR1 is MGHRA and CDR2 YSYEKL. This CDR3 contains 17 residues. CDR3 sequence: CASSQEPRGTGLYEQYV. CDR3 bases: TGCGCCAGCAGCCAAGAGCCCCGAGGGACAGGGCTCTACGAGCAGTACGTC.

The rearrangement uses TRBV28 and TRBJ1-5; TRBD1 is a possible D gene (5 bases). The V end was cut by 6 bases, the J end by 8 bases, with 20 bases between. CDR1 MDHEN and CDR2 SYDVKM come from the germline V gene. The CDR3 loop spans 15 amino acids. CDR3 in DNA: TGTGCCAGCAGAGCTCAGGACACACGCACGAAGCCCCAGCATTTT. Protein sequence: CASRAQDTRTKPQHF.

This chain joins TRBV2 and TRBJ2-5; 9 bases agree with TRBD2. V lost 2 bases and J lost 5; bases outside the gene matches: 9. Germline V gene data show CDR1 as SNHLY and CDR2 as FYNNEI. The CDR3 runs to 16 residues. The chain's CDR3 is CASSESISGRWETQYF. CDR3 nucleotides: TGTGCCAGCAGTGAAAGTATTAGCGGGAGATGGGAGACCCAGTACTTC.

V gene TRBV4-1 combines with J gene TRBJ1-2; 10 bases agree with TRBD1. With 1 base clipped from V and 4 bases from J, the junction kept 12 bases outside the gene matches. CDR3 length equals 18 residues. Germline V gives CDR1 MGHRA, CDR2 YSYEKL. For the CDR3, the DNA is TGCGCCAGCAGCCAAGTGACAGGGGGCATAACGAGATTCTATGGCTACACCTTC. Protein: CASSQVTGGITRFYGYTF.

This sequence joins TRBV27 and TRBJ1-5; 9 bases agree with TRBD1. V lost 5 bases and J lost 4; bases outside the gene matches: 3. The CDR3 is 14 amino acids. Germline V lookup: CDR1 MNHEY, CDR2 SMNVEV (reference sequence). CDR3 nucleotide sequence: TGTGCCAGCAGTCCACAGGGGGCGAATCAGCCCCAGCATTTT. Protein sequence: CASSPQGANQPQHF.

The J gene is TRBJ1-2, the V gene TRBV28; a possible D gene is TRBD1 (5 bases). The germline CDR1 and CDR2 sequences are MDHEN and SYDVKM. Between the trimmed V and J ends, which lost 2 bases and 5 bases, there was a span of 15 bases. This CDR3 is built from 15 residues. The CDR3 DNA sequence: TGTGCCAGCAGTTTACCCTCTGACAGTCTTTATGGCTACACCTTC. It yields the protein CASSLPSDSLYGYTF.

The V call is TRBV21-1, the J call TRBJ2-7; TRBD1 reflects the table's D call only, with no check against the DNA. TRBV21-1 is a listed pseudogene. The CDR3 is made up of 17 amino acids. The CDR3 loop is CASSSRYRDTSSYEQYV. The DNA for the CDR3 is TGTGCCAGCAGCAGTCGTTATCGGGACACCAGCTCCTACGAGCAGTACGTC.

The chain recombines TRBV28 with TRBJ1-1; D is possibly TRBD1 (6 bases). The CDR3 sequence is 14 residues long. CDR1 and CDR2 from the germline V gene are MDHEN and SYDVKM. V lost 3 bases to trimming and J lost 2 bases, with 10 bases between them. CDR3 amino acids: CASSLGRGNTEAFF. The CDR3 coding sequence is TGTGCCAGCAGTTTGGGCAGGGGCAACACTGAAGCTTTCTTT.

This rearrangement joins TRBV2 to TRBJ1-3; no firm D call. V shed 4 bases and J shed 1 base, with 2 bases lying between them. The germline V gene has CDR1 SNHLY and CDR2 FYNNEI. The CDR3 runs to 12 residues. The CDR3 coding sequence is TGTGCCAGCAGTGCATCTGGAAACACCATATATTTT. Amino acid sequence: CASSASGNTIYF.

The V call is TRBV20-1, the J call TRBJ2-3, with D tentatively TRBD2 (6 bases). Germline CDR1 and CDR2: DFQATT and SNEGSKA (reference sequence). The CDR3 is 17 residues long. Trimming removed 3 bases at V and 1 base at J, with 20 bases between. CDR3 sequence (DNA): TGCAGTGCTAGTGGGGAGGAGGGGTACGGACGCACAGATACGCAGTATTTT. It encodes CSASGEEGYGRTDTQYF.

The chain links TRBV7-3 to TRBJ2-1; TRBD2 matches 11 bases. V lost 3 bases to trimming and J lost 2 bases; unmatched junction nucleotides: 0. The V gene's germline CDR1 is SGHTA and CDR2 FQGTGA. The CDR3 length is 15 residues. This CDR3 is CASSFSGGAYNEQFF. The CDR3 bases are TGTGCCAGCAGCTTTAGCGGGGGGGCCTACAATGAGCAGTTCTTC.

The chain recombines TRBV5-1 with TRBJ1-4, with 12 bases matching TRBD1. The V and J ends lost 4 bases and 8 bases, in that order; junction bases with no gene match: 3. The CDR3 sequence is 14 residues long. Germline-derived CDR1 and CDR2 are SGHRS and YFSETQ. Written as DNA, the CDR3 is TGCGCCAGCAGCCCGGGGACAGGGGGCGAAAAACTGTTTTTT. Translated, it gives CASSPGTGGEKLFF.

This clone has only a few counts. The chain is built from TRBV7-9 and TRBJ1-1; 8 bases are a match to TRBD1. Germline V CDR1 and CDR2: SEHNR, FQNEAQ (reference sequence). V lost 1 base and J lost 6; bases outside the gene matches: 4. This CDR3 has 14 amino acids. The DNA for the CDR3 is TGTGCCAGCAGCTTAGAGGGGGACAGGTCTGAAGCTTTCTTT. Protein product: CASSLEGDRSEAFF.

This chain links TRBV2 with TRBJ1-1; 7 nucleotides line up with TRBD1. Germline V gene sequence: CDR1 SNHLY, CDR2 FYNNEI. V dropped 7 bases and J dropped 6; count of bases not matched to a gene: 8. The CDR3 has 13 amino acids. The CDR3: CASNSQGVAEAFF. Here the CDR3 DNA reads TGTGCCAGCAATAGTCAGGGGGTCGCTGAAGCTTTCTTT.

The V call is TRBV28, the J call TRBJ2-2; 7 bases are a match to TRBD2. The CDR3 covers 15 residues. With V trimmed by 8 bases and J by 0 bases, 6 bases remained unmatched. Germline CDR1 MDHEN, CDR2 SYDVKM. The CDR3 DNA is TGTGCCAGCGCCCCGGGGGGAGCGAACACCGGGGAGCTGTTTTTT. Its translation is CASAPGGANTGELFF. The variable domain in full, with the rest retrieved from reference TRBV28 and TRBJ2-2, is DVKVTQSSRYLVKRTGEKVFLECVQDMDHENMFWYRQDPGLGLRLIYFSYDVKMKEKGDIPEGYSVSREKKERFSLILESASTNQTSMYLCASAPGGANTGELFFGEGSRLTVL.